The 13 T cell receptor beta chains given below trace back to one sample, sequenced in a study of blood T cell repertoires in COVID-19. Assay: immunoSEQ multiplex PCR; the TCRdb copy retains only in-frame clones and omits some. The repertoire holds roughly 89,000 clones, with approximately 80% as singletons. Source material: peripheral blood. Receptors were obtained from a woman older than 75 with acute or convalescent COVID-19.

This sequence joins TRBV30 and TRBJ2-3; 8 bases align to TRBD2. The V and J ends lost 0 bases and 6 bases, in that order; junction bases with no gene match: 11. Germline values: CDR1 GTSNPN, CDR2 SVGIG (reference sequence). This CDR3 is built from 16 residues. Here the CDR3 DNA reads TGTGCCTGGAGTGTTTCTGGCGGGGGGCGGAGGGATACGCAGTATTTT. It is translated as CAWSVSGGGRRDTQYF.

This clone was seen a single time. The V and J genes are TRBV6-1 and TRBJ2-5; D not certain. V was clipped by 3 bases and J by 0 bases, with 5 bases between them. The CDR3 has 13 residues. Germline CDR1 is MNHNS and CDR2 is SASEGT. The CDR3 sequence is CASSDAYQETQYF. The CDR3 coding sequence is TGTGCCAGCAGTGACGCGTACCAAGAGACCCAGTACTTC.

This clone was counted a single time. This chain's CDR3 is CASSYPGGFNTQYF. The CDR3 DNA sequence: TGTGCCAGCAGCTACCCGGGGGGGTTTAATACGCAGTATTTT. V and J are TRBV7-8 and TRBJ2-3, with TRBD2 matching 8 bases. The trim removed 4 bases at V and 7 bases at J, leaving 7 bases unmatched. This CDR3 is 14 amino acids long. CDR1 is SGHVS and CDR2 is FQNEAQ in the germline V gene.

V and J are TRBV6-2 or TRBV6-3 and TRBJ1-3, with D possibly being TRBD1 (5 bases). V was cut by 5 bases and J by 4 bases, with 12 bases left in between. CDR3 size: 14 residues. The germline CDR1 and CDR2 sequences are MNHEY and SVGEGT. The CDR3 bases are TGTGCCAGCAGTCCGGGGGAGCTCGGAAACACCATATATTTT. Amino acid sequence: CASSPGELGNTIYF.

Here the CDR3 reads CATSDKYTEAFF. The CDR3 DNA is TGTGCCACCAGCGACAAGTACACTGAAGCTTTCTTT. V usage is TRBV24-1 and J usage is TRBJ1-1; D call uncertain. The CDR3 sequence is 12 residues long. Germline lookup yields CDR1 KGHDR and CDR2 SFDVKD. V was pared by 7 bases and J by 3 bases, with 8 bases between.

This chain joins TRBV11-2 and TRBJ2-3, with 9 nucleotides matching TRBD1. V lost 4 bases to trimming and J lost 6 bases; unmatched junction nucleotides: 14. There are 17 residues in the CDR3. Germline V gives CDR1 SGHAT, CDR2 FQNNGV. Here the CDR3 DNA reads TGTGCCAGCAGCTCCCGGACCGGGACAGGGAGGCAGGATACGCAGTATTTT. Protein: CASSSRTGTGRQDTQYF.

This chain uses TRBV3-1 (or the pseudogene TRBV3-2) with TRBJ2-5, with 10 bases lining up with TRBD2. This CDR3 spans 16 amino acids. Unmatched junction bases numbered 10, after V lost 4 bases and J lost 5 bases. Germline CDR1 is LGHDT and CDR2 is YNNKEL (reference sequence). The CDR3 here is CASSRRSGGAGETQYF. The DNA for the CDR3 is TGTGCCAGCAGCCGAAGGAGCGGGGGGGCAGGGGAGACCCAGTACTTC.

The genes are TRBV6-1 and TRBJ2-5; 9 bases are a match to TRBD1. The germline CDR1 and CDR2 sequences are MNHNS and SASEGT. This CDR3 is built from 15 residues. Trimming took 1 base from V and 0 from J; bases not matched to a gene: 0. CDR3 region: CASSEGDRDQETQYF. The CDR3 nucleotides are TGTGCCAGCAGTGAAGGGGACAGGGACCAAGAGACCCAGTACTTC.

The gene calls are TRBV11-3 and TRBJ2-1; D may be TRBD2 (6 bases). CDR3 length: 14 residues. From germline, CDR1 is SGHNT and CDR2 YENEEA. V gave up 5 bases and J gave up 10 bases, with 18 bases separating them. The CDR3 region is CASSPSWGVREQFF. The CDR3 bases are TGTGCCAGCAGCCCTAGCTGGGGGGTCCGGGAGCAGTTCTTC.

CDR3 sequence (DNA): TGTGCCACCAGTGACCACCGGACAGGCGACACAGATACGCAGTATTTT. The encoded protein is CATSDHRTGDTDTQYF. The chain couples TRBV24-1 to TRBJ2-3; 7 nucleotides match TRBD1. Germline CDR1 KGHDR, CDR2 SFDVKD. The CDR3 totals 16 residues. With 4 bases clipped from V and 2 bases from J, the junction kept 8 bases outside the gene matches.

The chain uses TRBV5-4 and TRBJ1-5; 7 bases line up with TRBD1. This CDR3 is 16 amino acids long. Germline CDR1 and CDR2: SGHNT and YYREEE (reference sequence). V was clipped by 2 bases and J by 3 bases; unmatched bases: 8. The CDR3 DNA is TGTGCCAGCAGCTTAGGGGGCGGAAGAAACAATCAGCCCCAGCATTTT. Amino acids: CASSLGGGRNNQPQHF.

This chain links TRBV20-1 with TRBJ2-3; TRBD1 might be the D (7 bases). V lost 3 bases and J lost 2, with 12 bases in between. CDR3 length equals 14 residues. Germline V lookup: CDR1 DFQATT, CDR2 SNEGSKA (reference sequence). The CDR3 region is CSASDRDFTDTQYF. DNA of the CDR3: TGCAGTGCTAGTGACAGGGACTTCACAGATACGCAGTATTTT.

The count of this clone is one. This chain links TRBV29-1 with TRBJ1-1; 7 bases agree with TRBD1. CDR3 length equals 12 residues. Trimming removed 6 bases from V and 4 bases from J; junction bases left unmatched: 5. The germline V gene has CDR1 SQVTM and CDR2 ANQGSEA. The CDR3 spells CSVEKGATEAFF. Here the CDR3 DNA reads TGCAGCGTAGAAAAGGGGGCCACTGAAGCTTTCTTT.